This T cell receptor beta chain is from a study of blood T cell repertoires in COVID-19. Study overall: Some COVID-19 samples were acute and others convalescent; all came from the United States, Italy and Spain. T cells, B-cell-depleted T cells, or PBMCs supplied cDNA or gDNA.

This clone occurred once. The CDR3 is made up of 17 amino acids. The V gene lost 5 bases and the J gene lost 0 bases, with 19 bases spanning the gap. The germline CDR1 and CDR2 sequences are MNHNY and SVGAGI (reference sequence). Original processing methods: Amplification of reference gene primers was used by the study to estimate nucleated cell counts. Assay used: immunoSEQ multiplex PCR; TCRdb lists only in-frame clones, some missing. That table is the source of V, J and clone size, and D and trimming were worked out from the DNA. The data show under 100,000 clones, over 80% seen once. The TCR was taken from a man older than 75 with active or convalescent COVID-19. Sequenced: peripheral blood. The rearrangement links TRBV6-6 to TRBJ1-1; TRBD1 is a possible D gene (5 bases). For the CDR3, the DNA is TGTGCCAGCAGTCCCTTCAGGGAACGGGCGATGAACACTGAAGCTTTCTTT. Translated: CASSPFRERAMNTEAFF.